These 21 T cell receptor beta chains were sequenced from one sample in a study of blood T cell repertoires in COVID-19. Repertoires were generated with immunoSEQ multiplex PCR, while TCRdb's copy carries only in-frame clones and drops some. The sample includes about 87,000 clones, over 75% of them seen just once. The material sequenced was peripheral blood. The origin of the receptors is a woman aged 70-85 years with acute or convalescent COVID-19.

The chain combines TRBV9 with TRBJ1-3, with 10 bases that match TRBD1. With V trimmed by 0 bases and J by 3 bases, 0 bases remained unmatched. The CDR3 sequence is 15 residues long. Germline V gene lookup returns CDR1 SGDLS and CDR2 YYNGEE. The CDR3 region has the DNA TGTGCCAGCAGCGTAGGGACAGGGGGTGGAAACACCATATATTTT. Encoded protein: CASSVGTGGGNTIYF.

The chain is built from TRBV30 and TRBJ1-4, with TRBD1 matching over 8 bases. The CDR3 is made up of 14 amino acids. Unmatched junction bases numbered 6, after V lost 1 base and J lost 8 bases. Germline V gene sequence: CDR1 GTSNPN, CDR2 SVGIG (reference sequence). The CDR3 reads CAWSGQGAREKLFF. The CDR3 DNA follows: TGTGCCTGGAGTGGCCAGGGGGCTCGGGAAAAACTGTTTTTT.

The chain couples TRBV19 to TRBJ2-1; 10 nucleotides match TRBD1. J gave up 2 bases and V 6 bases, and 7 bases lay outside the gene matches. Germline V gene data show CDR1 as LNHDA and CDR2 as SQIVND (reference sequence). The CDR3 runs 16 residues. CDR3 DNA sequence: TGTGCCAGTAGCCCGGGACAGGGGCGAACCTACAATGAGCAGTTCTTC. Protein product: CASSPGQGRTYNEQFF.

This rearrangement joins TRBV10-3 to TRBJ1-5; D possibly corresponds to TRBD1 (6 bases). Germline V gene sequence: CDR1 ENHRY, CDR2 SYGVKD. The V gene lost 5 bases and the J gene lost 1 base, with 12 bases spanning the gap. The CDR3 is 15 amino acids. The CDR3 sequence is CAISLTGNSNQPQHF. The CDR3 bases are TGTGCCATCAGTCTTACAGGGAACAGCAATCAGCCCCAGCATTTT.

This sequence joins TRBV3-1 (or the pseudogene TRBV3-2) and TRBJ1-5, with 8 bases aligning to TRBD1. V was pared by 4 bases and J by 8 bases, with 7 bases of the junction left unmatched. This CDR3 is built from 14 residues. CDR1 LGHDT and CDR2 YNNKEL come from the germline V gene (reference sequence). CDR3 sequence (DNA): TGTGCCAGCAGCCCATCAGGGGGCGCGGAGCCCCAGCATTTT. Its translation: CASSPSGGAEPQHF.

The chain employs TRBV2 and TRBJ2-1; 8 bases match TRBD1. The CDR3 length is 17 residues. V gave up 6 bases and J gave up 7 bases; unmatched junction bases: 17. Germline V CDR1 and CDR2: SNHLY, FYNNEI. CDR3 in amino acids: CASRDRTGKISFNEQFF. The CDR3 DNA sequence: TGTGCCAGCAGGGATCGGACAGGGAAGATTAGCTTTAATGAGCAGTTCTTC.

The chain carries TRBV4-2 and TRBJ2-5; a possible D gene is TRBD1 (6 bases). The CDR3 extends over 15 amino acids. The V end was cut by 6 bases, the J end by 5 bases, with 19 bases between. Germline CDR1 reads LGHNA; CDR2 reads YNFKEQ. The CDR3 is CASSPSDSSAETQYF. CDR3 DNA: TGTGCCAGCAGTCCTTCGGACAGTTCGGCGGAGACCCAGTACTTC.

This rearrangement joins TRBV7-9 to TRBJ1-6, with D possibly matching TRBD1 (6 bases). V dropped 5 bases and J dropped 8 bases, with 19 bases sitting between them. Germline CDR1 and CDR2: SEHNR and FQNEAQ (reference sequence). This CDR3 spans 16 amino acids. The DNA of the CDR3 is TGTGCCAGCAGCCCGTCCGCGGGGGGCGCCTATTCACCCCTCCACTTT. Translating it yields CASSPSAGGAYSPLHF.

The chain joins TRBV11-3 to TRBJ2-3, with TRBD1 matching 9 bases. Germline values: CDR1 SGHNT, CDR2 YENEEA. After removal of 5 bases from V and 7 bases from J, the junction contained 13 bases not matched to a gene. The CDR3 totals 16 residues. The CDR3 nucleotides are TGTGCCAGCAGCATCCAGGACAGGGGAAAGGGATATACGCAGTATTTT. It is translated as CASSIQDRGKGYTQYF.

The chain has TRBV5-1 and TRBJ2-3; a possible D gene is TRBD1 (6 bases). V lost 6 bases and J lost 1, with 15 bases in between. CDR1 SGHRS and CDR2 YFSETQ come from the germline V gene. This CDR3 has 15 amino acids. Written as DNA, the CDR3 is TGCGCCAGCACAACAGGGTTTAGGGGCACAGATACGCAGTATTTT. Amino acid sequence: CASTTGFRGTDTQYF. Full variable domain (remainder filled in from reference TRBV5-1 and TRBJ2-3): KAGVTQTPRYLIKTRGQQVTLSCSPISGHRSVSWYQQTPGQGLQFLFEYFSETQRNKGNFPGRFSGRQFSNSRSEMNVSTLELGDSALYLCASTTGFRGTDTQYFGPGTRLTVL.

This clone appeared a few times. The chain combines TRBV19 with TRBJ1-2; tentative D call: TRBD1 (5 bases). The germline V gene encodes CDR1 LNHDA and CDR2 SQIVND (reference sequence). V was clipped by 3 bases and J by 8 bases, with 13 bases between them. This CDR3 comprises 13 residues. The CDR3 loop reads CASSIGAGKGYTF. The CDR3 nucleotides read TGTGCCAGTAGTATTGGGGCAGGGAAGGGCTACACCTTC.

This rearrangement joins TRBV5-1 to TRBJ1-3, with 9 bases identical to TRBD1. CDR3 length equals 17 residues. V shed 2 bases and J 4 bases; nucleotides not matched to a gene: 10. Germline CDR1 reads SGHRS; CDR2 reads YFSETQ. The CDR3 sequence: CASSFTPGQGVGNTIYF. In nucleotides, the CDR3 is TGCGCCAGCAGCTTTACTCCGGGACAGGGCGTAGGAAACACCATATATTTT.

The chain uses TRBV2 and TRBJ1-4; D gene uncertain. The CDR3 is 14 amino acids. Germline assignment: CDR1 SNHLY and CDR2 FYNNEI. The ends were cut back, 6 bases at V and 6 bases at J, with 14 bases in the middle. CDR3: CASSELESDEKLFF. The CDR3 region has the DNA TGTGCCAGCAGCGAACTCGAGTCCGATGAAAAACTGTTTTTT.

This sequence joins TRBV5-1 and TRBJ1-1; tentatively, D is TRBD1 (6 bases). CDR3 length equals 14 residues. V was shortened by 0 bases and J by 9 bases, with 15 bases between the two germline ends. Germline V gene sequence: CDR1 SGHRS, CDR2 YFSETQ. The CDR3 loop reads CASSLDPGTMKAFF. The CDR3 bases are TGCGCCAGCAGCTTGGATCCCGGGACAATGAAAGCTTTCTTT. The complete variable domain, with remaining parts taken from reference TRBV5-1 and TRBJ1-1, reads KAGVTQTPRYLIKTRGQQVTLSCSPISGHRSVSWYQQTPGQGLQFLFEYFSETQRNKGNFPGRFSGRQFSNSRSEMNVSTLELGDSALYLCASSLDPGTMKAFFGQGTRLTVV.

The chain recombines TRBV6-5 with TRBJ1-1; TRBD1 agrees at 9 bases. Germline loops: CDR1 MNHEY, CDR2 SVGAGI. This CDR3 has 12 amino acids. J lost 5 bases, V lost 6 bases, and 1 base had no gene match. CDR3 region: CASRQGATEAFF. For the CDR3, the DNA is TGTGCCAGCAGACAGGGGGCAACTGAAGCTTTCTTT.

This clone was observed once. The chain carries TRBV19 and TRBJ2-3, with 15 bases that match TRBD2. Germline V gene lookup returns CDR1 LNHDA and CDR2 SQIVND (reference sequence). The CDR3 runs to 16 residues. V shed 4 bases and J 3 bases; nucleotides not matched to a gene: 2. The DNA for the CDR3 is TGTGCCAGTAGTAGGGGACTAGCGGGGGGAACAGATACGCAGTATTTT. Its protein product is CASSRGLAGGTDTQYF.

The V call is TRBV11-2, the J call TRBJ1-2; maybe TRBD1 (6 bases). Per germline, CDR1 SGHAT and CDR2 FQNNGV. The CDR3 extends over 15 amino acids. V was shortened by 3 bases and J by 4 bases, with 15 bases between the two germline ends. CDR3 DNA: TGTGCCAGCAGCTTGACAGGAGGGGGGGGCTATGGCTACACCTTC. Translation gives CASSLTGGGGYGYTF.

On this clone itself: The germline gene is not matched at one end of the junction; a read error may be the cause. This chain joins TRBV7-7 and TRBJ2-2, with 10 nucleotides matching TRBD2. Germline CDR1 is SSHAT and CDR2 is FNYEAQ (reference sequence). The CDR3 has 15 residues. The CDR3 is CASSLAGAGTGELFF. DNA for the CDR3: TGTGCTAGCAGCCTAGCGGGGGCCGGAACCGGGGAGCTGTTTTTT.

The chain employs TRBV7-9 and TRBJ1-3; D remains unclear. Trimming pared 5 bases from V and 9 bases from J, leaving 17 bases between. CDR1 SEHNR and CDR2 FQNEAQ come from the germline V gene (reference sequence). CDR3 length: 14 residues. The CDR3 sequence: CASSPSNFPGTIYF. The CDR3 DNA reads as TGTGCCAGCAGCCCGTCGAATTTTCCGGGCACCATATATTTT.

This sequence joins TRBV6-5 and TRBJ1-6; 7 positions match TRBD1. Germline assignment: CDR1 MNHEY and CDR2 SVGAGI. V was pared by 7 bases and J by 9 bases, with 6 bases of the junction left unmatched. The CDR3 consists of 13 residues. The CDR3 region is CASITGASSPLHF. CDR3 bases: TGTGCCAGCATTACAGGGGCAAGTTCACCCCTCCACTTT.

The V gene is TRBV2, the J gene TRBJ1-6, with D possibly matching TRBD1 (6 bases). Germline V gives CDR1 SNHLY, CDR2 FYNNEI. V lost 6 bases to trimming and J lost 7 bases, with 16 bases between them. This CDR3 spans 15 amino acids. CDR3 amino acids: CASRARQATNSPLHF. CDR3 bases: TGTGCCAGCAGGGCTAGACAGGCAACGAATTCACCCCTCCACTTT.